This record looks at one TCR beta chain sequence and its context. The sample originates from a study of control samples from healthy donors and cancer patients. Produced via immunoSEQ multiplex PCR; TCRdb's table is partial and in-frame only. The sample includes roughly 88,000 clones, 91% of them seen just once. The TCR originated in a man aged 45-65 years in good health. The sequencing sample was made of blood.

The CDR3 sequence is CASSNLQGAQGYTF. The CDR3 DNA reads as TGTGCCAGCTCAAATCTACAGGGGGCTCAAGGCTACACCTTC. The chain carries TRBV18 and TRBJ1-2; 9 bases align to TRBD1. The V segment lost 5 bases and the J segment 8 bases; nucleotides outside the gene matches: 9. This CDR3 region has 14 residues. Germline V gives CDR1 KGHSH, CDR2 LQKENI.